These 5 T cell receptor beta chains share one sample of origin, sequenced in a study of blood T cell repertoires in COVID-19. TCRdb's copy holds only in-frame clones and misses some; the assay was immunoSEQ multiplex PCR. The sample consists of under 300,000 clones, around nine tenths of them appearing once. Sequenced: PBMCs or T cells enriched from blood (not recorded which). The receptors shown here come from a woman aged 18-29 years who had recovered from COVID-19.

V and J are TRBV2 and TRBJ1-1; 7 bases are shared with TRBD1. V was clipped by 8 bases and J by 6 bases; unmatched bases: 9. The CDR3 is 13 amino acids. Germline V gene sequence: CDR1 SNHLY, CDR2 FYNNEI. CDR3 protein: CASGGNRGSEAFF. The CDR3 coding sequence is TGTGCCAGCGGGGGAAACAGGGGATCTGAAGCTTTCTTT.

The chain carries TRBV11-2 and TRBJ1-5; 9 nucleotides agree with TRBD1. V lost 6 bases to trimming and J lost 6 bases; unmatched junction nucleotides: 9. CDR3 length: 15 amino acids. In germline, CDR1 is SGHAT, CDR2 FQNNGV. The CDR3, as DNA: TGTGCCAGCAGGGATACAGGGGGCCCGGGTCAGCCCCAGCATTTT. Translated, it gives CASRDTGGPGQPQHF.

The chain links TRBV9 to TRBJ1-3; D uncertain. This CDR3 is 14 amino acids long. CDR1 SGDLS and CDR2 YYNGEE come from the germline V gene. Trimming cost V 0 bases and J 1 base, with 5 bases left between them. The CDR3 here is CASSVAVSGNTIYF. The CDR3 DNA is TGTGCCAGCAGCGTAGCAGTGTCTGGAAACACCATATATTTT.

The rearrangement joins TRBV4-1 to TRBJ1-4, with D unresolved. Trimming removed 1 base at V and 0 bases at J, with 9 bases between. The CDR3 consists of 16 residues. CDR1 and CDR2 (germline): MGHRA, YSYEKL. This CDR3 is CASSQVLTATNEKLFF. The CDR3 DNA sequence: TGCGCCAGCAGCCAAGTCCTCACGGCAACTAATGAAAAACTGTTTTTT.

There are a few counts of this clone. The chain employs TRBV28 and TRBJ2-1, with D tentatively TRBD2 (5 bases). CDR1 is MDHEN, CDR2 SYDVKM, per germline. Trimming took off 3 bases at V and 9 bases at J, with 15 bases between the two ends. This CDR3 is built from 14 residues. CDR3 sequence: CASSFSGRLGEQFF. The CDR3 bases are TGTGCCAGCAGTTTTTCTGGGAGACTTGGTGAGCAGTTCTTC.